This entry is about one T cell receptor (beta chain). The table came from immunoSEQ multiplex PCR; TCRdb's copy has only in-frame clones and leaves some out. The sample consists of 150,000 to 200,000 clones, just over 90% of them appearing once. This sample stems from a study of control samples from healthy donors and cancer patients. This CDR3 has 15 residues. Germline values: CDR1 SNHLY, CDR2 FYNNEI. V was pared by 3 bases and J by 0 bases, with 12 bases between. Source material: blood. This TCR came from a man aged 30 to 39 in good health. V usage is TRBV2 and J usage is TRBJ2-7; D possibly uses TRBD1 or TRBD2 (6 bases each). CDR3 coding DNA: TGTGCCAGCAGTGAGGGGGGCTCAGACTCCTACGAGCAGTACTTC. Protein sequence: CASSEGGSDSYEQYF. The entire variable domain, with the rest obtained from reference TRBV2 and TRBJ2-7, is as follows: EPEVTQTPSHQVTQMGQEVILRCVPISNHLYFYWYRQILGQKVEFLVSFYNNEISEKSEIFDDQFSVERPDGSNFTLKIRSTKLEDSAMYFCASSEGGSDSYEQYFGPGTRLTVT.